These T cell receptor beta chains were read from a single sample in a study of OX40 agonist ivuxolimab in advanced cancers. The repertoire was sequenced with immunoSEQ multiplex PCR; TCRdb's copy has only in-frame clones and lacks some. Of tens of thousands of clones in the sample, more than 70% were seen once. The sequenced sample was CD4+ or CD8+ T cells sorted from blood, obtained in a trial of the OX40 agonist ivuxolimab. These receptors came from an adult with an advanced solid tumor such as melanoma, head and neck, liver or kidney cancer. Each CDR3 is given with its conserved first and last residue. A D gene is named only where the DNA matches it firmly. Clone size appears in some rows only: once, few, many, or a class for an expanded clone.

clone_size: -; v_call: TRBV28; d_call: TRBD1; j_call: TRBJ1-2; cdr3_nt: TGTGCCAGCAGTTTTAGGGACAGGGGTTTCTATGGCTACACCTTC; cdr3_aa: CASSFRDRGFYGYTF
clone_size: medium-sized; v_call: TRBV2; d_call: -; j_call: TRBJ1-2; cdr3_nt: TGTGCCAGCAGTGAAGTCCTCGGGGTCTATGGCTACACCTTC; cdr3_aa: CASSEVLGVYGYTF
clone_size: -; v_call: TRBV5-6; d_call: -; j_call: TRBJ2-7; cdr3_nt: TGTGCCAGCAGCAATGTAAAACGGGGCCCAGTCGGCTACGAGCAGTACTTC; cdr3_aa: CASSNVKRGPVGYEQYF
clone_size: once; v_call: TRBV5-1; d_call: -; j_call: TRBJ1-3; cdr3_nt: TGCGCCAGCAGCTTAACAGCTTCTTACTCTGGAAACACCATATATTTT; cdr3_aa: CASSLTASYSGNTIYF
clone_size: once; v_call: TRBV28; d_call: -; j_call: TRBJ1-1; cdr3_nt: TGTGCCAGCAGTATCCCGAGGAGAAAGCTTATAAACACTGAAGCTTTCTTT; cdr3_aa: CASSIPRRKLINTEAFF
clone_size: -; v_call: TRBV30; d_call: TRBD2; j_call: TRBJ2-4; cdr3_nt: TGTGCCTCGTCCGGGAGGCCGGACATTCAGTACTTC; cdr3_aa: CASSGRPDIQYF
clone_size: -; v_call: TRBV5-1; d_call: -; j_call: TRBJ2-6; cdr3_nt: TGCGCCAGCAGCCCCCTAGGGGAGGCCCGCTCTGGGGCCAACGTCCTAACTTTC; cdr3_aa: CASSPLGEARSGANVLTF
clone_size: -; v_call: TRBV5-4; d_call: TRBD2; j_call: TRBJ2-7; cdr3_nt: TGTGCCAGCAGTTTTTTGGAGCGGGACTACTACGAGCAGTACTTC; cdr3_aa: CASSFLERDYYEQYF
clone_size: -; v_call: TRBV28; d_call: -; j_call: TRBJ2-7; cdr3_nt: TGTGCCAGCAGTGAGAGGGGCAGGGCCCCCTACGAGCAGTACTTC; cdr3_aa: CASSERGRAPYEQYF
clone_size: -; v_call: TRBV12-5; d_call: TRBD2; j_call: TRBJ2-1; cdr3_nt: TGTGCTAGTGGTTTGGTACAGGCTAGCGGAGCCTACAATGAGCAGTTCTTC; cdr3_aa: CASGLVQASGAYNEQFF
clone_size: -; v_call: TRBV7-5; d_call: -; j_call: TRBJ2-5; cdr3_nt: TGTGCCAGAAGCGTTCTTGCGGAGCAAGAGACCCAGTACTTC; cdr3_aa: CARSVLAEQETQYF
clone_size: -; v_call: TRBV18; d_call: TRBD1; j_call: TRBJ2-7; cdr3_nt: TGTGCCAGCTCACCTCGGACAGGGATCTTCTACGATAAGCAGTACTTC; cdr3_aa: CASSPRTGIFYDKQYF
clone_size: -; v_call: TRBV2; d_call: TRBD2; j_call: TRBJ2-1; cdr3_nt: TGTGCCAGCAGTGGACTAGCGGGAGGTGGTAATGAGCAGTTCTTC; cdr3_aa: CASSGLAGGGNEQFF
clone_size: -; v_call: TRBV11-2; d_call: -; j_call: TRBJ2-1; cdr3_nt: TGTGCCAGCAGCCAGCTCCGCAGGAGATCCTACAATGAGCAGTTCTTC; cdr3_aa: CASSQLRRRSYNEQFF
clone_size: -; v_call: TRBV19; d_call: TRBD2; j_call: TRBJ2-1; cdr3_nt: TGTGCCAGTAGTATCCCCAGGGAGGGTGAGCAGTTCTTC; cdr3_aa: CASSIPREGEQFF
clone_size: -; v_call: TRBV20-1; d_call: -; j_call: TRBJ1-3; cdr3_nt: TGCAGTGCCGGAAACACCATATATTTT; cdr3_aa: CSAGNTIYF
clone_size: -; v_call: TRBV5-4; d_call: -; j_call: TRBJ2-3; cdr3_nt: TGTGCCAGCAGCTCCGGACCGAGCTCGGCAGATACGCAGTATTTT; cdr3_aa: CASSSGPSSADTQYF
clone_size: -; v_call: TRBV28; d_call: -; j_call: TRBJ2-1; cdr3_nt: TGTGCCAGCAGTACCGAACGGACTGTTGCGAATGAGCAGTTCTTC; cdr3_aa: CASSTERTVANEQFF
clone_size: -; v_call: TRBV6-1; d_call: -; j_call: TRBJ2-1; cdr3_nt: TGTGCCAGCGGGACTCTTAAATCTACCAACAATGAGCAGTTCTTC; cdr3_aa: CASGTLKSTNNEQFF
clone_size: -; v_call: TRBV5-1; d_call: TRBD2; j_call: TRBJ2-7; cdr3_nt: TGCGCCAGCAGCTTGGCCCTCGGACTAGCGGGAGAAAGGGAGCAGTACTTC; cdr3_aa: CASSLALGLAGEREQYF
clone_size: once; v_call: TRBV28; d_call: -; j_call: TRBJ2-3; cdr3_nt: TGTGCCACCTACGGGATCACAGATACGCAGTATTTT; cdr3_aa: CATYGITDTQYF